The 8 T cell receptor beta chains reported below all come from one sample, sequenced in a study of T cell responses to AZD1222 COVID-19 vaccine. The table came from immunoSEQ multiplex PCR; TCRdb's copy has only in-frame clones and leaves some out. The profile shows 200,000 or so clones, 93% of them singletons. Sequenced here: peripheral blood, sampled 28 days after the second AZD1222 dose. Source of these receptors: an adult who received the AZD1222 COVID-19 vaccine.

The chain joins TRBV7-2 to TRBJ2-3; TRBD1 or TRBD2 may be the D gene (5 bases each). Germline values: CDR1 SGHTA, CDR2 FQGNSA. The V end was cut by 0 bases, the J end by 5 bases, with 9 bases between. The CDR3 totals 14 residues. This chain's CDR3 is CASSLALGGDTQYF. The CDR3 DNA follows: TGTGCCAGCAGCTTAGCGCTTGGGGGAGATACGCAGTATTTT.

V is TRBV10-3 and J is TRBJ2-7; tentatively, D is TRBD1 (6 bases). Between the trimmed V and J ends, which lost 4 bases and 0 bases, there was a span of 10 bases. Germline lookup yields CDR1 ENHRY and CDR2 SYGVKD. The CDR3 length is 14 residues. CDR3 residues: CAISGTDSSYEQYF. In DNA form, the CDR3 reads TGTGCCATCAGTGGTACGGACAGCTCCTACGAGCAGTACTTC.

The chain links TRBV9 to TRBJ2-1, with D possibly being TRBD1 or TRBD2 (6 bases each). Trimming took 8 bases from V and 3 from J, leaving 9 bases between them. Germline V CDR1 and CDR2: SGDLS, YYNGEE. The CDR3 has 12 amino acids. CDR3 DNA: TGTGCCAGTGGGGGGCGCTACAATGAGCAGTTCTTC. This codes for CASGGRYNEQFF.

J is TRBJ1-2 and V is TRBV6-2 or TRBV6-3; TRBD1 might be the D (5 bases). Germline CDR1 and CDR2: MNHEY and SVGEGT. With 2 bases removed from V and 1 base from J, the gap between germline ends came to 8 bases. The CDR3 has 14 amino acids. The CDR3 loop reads CASSYEGINYGYTF. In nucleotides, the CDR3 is TGTGCCAGCAGTTACGAGGGGATTAACTATGGCTACACCTTC.

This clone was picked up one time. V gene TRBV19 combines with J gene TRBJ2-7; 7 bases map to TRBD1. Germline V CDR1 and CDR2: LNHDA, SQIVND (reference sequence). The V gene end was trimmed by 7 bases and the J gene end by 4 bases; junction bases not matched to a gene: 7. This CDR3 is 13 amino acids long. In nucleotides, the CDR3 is TGTGCCAGTACCCCGGGACAGACATACGAGCAGTACTTC. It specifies CASTPGQTYEQYF. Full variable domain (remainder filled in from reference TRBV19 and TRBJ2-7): DGGITQSPKYLFRKEGQNVTLSCEQNLNHDAMYWYRQDPGQGLRLIYYSQIVNDFQKGDIAEGYSVSREKKESFPLTVTSAQKNPTAFYLCASTPGQTYEQYFGPGTRLTVT.

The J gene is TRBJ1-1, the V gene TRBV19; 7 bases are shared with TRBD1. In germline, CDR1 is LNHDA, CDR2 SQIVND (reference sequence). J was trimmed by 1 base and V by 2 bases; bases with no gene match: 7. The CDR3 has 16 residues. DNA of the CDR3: TGTGCCAGTAGTATACGGAAGGGGGCCACGAACACTGAAGCTTTCTTT. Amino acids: CASSIRKGATNTEAFF.

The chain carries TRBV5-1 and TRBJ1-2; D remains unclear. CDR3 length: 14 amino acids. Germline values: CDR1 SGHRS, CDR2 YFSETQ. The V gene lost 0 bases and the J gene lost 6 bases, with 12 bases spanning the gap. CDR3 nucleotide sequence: TGCGCCAGCAGCTTGGATACTCCCGTGGATGGCTACACCTTC. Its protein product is CASSLDTPVDGYTF.

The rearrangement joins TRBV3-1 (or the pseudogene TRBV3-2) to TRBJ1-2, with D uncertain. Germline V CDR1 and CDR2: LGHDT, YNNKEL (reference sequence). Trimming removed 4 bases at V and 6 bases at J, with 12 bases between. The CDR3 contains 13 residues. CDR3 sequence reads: CASSLRAGHGYTF. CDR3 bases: TGTGCCAGCAGCCTAAGGGCAGGTCATGGCTACACCTTC.